These 17 T cell receptor beta chains originate from one sample sequenced in a study of T cells in Graves' hyperthyroidism and ophthalmopathy. The TCR beta CDR3 regions underwent amplification using RNA transcripts as the source. The HTBI set primed first-round TCR CDR3 RT-PCR. Each CDR3 protein gets one entry after TCRdb re-called the multiplex PCR reads with MiXCR. The sample records fewer than 700,000 distinct CDR3 sequences, 15% to 20% being singletons. Sequencing used blood. These receptors came from a woman aged 30 to 39 with Graves' hyperthyroidism.

Here the CDR3 DNA reads TGTGCCACCAGCAGAGAGGGACAGTCCTACGAGCAGTACTTC. Its translation: CATSREGQSYEQYF. This sequence joins TRBV15 and TRBJ2-7, with TRBD1 matching 7 bases. V lost 0 bases, J lost 1 base, and 0 bases stayed unmatched. The CDR3 is made up of 14 amino acids. CDR1 and CDR2 from the germline V gene are LNHNV and YYDKDF (reference sequence).

This clonotype has a count of ten or more. This chain connects TRBV6-1 to TRBJ1-1; no reliable D call. This CDR3 is 16 amino acids long. The V gene lost 4 bases and the J gene lost 0 bases, with 15 bases spanning the gap. Germline CDR1 is MNHNS and CDR2 is SASEGT. The CDR3 sequence: CASSVGAETLNTEAFF. The CDR3 region has the DNA TGTGCCAGCAGTGTCGGTGCAGAAACATTGAACACTGAAGCTTTCTTT.

CDR3 coding DNA: TGTGCCAGCAGTTGGGGGGGGGGGAGGACGAACACCGGGGAGCTGTTTTTT. As protein: CASSWGGGRTNTGELFF. V gene TRBV27 combines with J gene TRBJ2-2; 7 positions match TRBD2. J lost 0 bases, V lost 4 bases, and 8 bases had no gene match. The germline V gene encodes CDR1 MNHEY and CDR2 SMNVEV (reference sequence). This CDR3 spans 17 amino acids.

This clonotype was observed a few times. The chain employs TRBV24-1 and TRBJ2-1; 7 nucleotides line up with TRBD1. The CDR3 has 12 amino acids. From germline, CDR1 is KGHDR and CDR2 SFDVKD. V shed 3 bases and J 12 bases; nucleotides not matched to a gene: 4. This CDR3 is CATSDRRTGQFF. CDR3 DNA sequence: TGTGCCACCAGTGATCGGAGGACAGGGCAGTTCTTC.

This clonotype was detected ten times or more. This sequence joins TRBV24-1 and TRBJ2-1; TRBD2 might be the D (6 bases). The CDR3 spans 14 residues. In germline, CDR1 is KGHDR, CDR2 SFDVKD. V lost 7 bases and J lost 9, with 18 bases in between. CDR3 protein: CATRETGTGSEQFF. DNA of the CDR3: TGTGCCACCAGGGAGACTGGGACTGGGAGTGAGCAGTTCTTC.

This clonotype was recorded at least ten times. V is TRBV2 and J is TRBJ1-2; D perhaps matches TRBD1 (6 bases). Germline CDR1 reads SNHLY; CDR2 reads FYNNEI. The CDR3 extends over 12 amino acids. V was shortened by 8 bases and J by 3 bases, with 10 bases between the two germline ends. The CDR3 region has the DNA TGTGCCAGCCACCGACAGGACTATGGCTACACCTTC. It translates to CASHRQDYGYTF.

This clonotype was counted many times. The chain has TRBV7-2 and TRBJ1-2; perhaps TRBD1 as D (5 bases). The CDR3 is 20 amino acids. Trimming cost V 1 base and J 3 bases, with 27 bases left between them. The germline V gene has CDR1 SGHTA and CDR2 FQGNSA. This chain's CDR3 is CASSLEEWMVRSFRDYGYTF. The DNA for the CDR3 is TGTGCCAGCAGCTTAGAAGAGTGGATGGTACGGTCATTCAGGGACTATGGCTACACCTTC.

The rearrangement uses TRBV9 and TRBJ2-2, with D unclear. Trimming pared 5 bases from V and 8 bases from J, leaving 13 bases between. This CDR3 region has 13 residues. The germline gives CDR1 SGDLS, CDR2 YYNGEE. The CDR3 reads CASSVTIMGELFF. CDR3 nucleotides: TGTGCCAGCAGTGTAACTATTATGGGGGAGCTGTTTTTT.

The chain joins TRBV9 to TRBJ2-1; D perhaps matches TRBD2 (6 bases). Deletions cut 0 bases from V and 4 bases from J, with 11 bases between. CDR1 and CDR2 from the germline V gene are SGDLS and YYNGEE. The CDR3 is made up of 15 amino acids. In nucleotides, the CDR3 is TGTGCCAGCAGCGTAGGGACTACGCCATACAATGAGCAGTTCTTC. This sequence encodes CASSVGTTPYNEQFF.

There are a few counts of this clonotype. This chain joins TRBV7-3 and TRBJ2-1; 7 positions match TRBD2. The J segment lost 7 bases and the V segment lost 1 base, leaving 4 bases of the junction unmatched. The CDR3 is 14 amino acids. Germline lookup yields CDR1 SGHTA and CDR2 FQGTGA. CDR3: CASSLIAGENEQFF. CDR3 DNA: TGTGCCAGCAGCTTAATTGCGGGAGAGAATGAGCAGTTCTTC.

This clonotype was counted many times. The gene calls are TRBV6-2 or TRBV6-3 and TRBJ1-5, with 8 nucleotides matching TRBD1. J lost 4 bases, V lost 7 bases, and 9 bases had no gene match. The CDR3 spans 15 residues. Germline CDR1 MNHEY, CDR2 SVGEGT. Here the CDR3 reads CASTLTGGGNQPQHF. The CDR3 DNA follows: TGTGCCAGCACCCTTACAGGGGGTGGAAATCAGCCCCAGCATTTT.

This clonotype was detected ten times or more. This chain uses TRBV7-2 with TRBJ2-1; D tentatively reads TRBD1 or TRBD2 (5 bases each). The V gene lost 2 bases and the J gene lost 9 bases, with 17 bases spanning the gap. The germline gives CDR1 SGHTA, CDR2 FQGNSA. The CDR3 sequence is 15 residues long. The CDR3 reads CASSLQQGPGGEQFF. In nucleotides, the CDR3 is TGTGCCAGCAGCTTACAACAAGGGCCTGGGGGTGAGCAGTTCTTC.

This chain connects TRBV30 to TRBJ2-2; TRBD2 might be the D (5 bases). The length of the CDR3 is 14 residues. In germline, CDR1 is GTSNPN, CDR2 SVGIG (reference sequence). Between the trimmed V and J ends, which lost 4 bases and 5 bases, there was a span of 14 bases. CDR3 sequence: CAWIVTEETGELFF. The CDR3 DNA is TGTGCCTGGATCGTGACGGAGGAGACCGGGGAGCTGTTTTTT.

This clonotype was seen repeatedly, ten times or more. The chain combines TRBV7-2 with TRBJ1-5; D is unclear. There are 15 residues in the CDR3. Germline V gives CDR1 SGHTA, CDR2 FQGNSA. V was cut by 5 bases and J by 0 bases, with 11 bases left in between. The chain's CDR3 is CASSPRVDSNQPQHF. In DNA, the CDR3 is TGTGCCAGCAGCCCACGGGTCGATAGCAATCAGCCCCAGCATTTT. Full variable domain (rest looked up from reference TRBV7-2 and TRBJ1-5): GAGVSQSPSNKVTEKGKDVELRCDPISGHTALYWYRQSLGQGLEFLIYFQGNSAPDKSGLPSDRFSAERTGGSVSTLTIQRTQQEDSAVYLCASSPRVDSNQPQHFGDGTRLSIL.

A few counts support this clonotype. The V and J genes are TRBV9 and TRBJ2-1; D possibly corresponds to TRBD2 (5 bases). Germline V gives CDR1 SGDLS, CDR2 YYNGEE. This CDR3 is 15 amino acids long. V lost 3 bases and J lost 4, with 14 bases in between. This CDR3 reads CASSESLRAYNEQFF. CDR3 in DNA: TGTGCCAGCAGCGAATCTCTGCGGGCGTACAATGAGCAGTTCTTC.

The chain combines TRBV6-1 with TRBJ1-5; D remains unclear. Germline loops: CDR1 MNHNS, CDR2 SASEGT. The CDR3 extends over 16 amino acids. V was clipped by 3 bases and J by 0 bases, with 12 bases between them. The CDR3, as DNA: TGTGCCAGCAGTGACTTGTTGGAGGGTAGCAATCAGCCCCAGCATTTT. It specifies CASSDLLEGSNQPQHF.

The chain is built from TRBV5-1 and TRBJ2-2; D remains unclear. V was cut by 4 bases and J by 6 bases, with 16 bases left in between. This CDR3 region has 15 residues. The germline gives CDR1 SGHRS, CDR2 YFSETQ. As DNA, the CDR3 is TGCGCCAGCAGCCGAAGAGAGGTGGGGTCCGGGGAGCTGTTTTTT. Its protein is CASSRREVGSGELFF. The whole variable domain, remainder taken from reference TRBV5-1 and TRBJ2-2, is KAGVTQTPRYLIKTRGQQVTLSCSPISGHRSVSWYQQTPGQGLQFLFEYFSETQRNKGNFPGRFSGRQFSNSRSEMNVSTLELGDSALYLCASSRREVGSGELFFGEGSRLTVL.